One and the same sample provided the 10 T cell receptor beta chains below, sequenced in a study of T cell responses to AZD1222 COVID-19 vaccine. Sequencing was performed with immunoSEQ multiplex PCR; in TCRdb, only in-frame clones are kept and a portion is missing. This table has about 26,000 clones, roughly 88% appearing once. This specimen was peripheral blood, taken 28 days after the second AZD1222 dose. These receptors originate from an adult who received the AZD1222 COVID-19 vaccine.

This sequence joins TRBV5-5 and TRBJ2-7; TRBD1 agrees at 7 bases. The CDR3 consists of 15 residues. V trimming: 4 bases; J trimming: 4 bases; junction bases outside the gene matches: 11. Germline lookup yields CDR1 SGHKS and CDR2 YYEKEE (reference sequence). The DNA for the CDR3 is TGTGCCAGCAGCCGATCCGGGACAGAAAAATACGAGCAGTACTTC. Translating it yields CASSRSGTEKYEQYF. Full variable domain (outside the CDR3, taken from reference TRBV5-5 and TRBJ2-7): DAGVTQSPTHLIKTRGQQVTLRCSPISGHKSVSWYQQVLGQGPQFIFQYYEKEERGRGNFPDRFSARQFPNYSSELNVNALLLGDSALYLCASSRSGTEKYEQYFGPGTRLTVT.

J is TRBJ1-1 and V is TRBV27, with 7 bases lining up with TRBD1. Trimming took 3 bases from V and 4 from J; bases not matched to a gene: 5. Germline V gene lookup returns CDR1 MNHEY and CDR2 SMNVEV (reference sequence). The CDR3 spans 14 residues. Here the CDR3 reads CASSFVQGSTEAFF. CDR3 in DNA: TGTGCCAGCAGTTTTGTACAGGGGTCCACTGAAGCTTTCTTT.

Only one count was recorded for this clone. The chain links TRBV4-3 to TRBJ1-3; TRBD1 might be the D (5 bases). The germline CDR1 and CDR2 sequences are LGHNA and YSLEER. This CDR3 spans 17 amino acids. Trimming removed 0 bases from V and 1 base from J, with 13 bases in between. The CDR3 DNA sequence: TGCGCCAGCAGCCAAGAAGTCCAGGGTAGGTCTGGAAACACCATATATTTT. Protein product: CASSQEVQGRSGNTIYF.

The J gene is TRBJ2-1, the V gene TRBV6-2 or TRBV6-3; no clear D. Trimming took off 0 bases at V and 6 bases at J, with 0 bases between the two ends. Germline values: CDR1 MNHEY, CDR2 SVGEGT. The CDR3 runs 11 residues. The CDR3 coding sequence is TGTGCCAGCAGTTACTCCAATGAGCAGTTCTTC. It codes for CASSYSNEQFF.

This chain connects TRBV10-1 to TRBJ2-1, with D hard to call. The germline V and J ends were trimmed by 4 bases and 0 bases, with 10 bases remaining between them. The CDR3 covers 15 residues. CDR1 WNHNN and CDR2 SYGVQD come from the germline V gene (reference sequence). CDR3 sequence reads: CASSVRPLSYNEQFF. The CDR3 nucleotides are TGCGCCAGCAGTGTTCGCCCCCTCTCCTACAATGAGCAGTTCTTC.

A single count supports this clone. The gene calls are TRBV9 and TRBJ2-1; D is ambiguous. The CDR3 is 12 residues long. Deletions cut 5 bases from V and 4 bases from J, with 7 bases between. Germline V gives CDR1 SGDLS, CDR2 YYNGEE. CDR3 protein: CASSTNYNEQFF. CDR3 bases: TGTGCCAGCAGTACGAATTACAATGAGCAGTTCTTC.

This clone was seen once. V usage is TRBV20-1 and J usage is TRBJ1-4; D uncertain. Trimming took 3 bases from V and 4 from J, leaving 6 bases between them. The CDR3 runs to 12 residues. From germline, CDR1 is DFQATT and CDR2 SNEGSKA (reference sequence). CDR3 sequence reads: CSASGFNEKLFF. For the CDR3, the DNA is TGCAGTGCTAGTGGTTTTAATGAAAAACTGTTTTTT.

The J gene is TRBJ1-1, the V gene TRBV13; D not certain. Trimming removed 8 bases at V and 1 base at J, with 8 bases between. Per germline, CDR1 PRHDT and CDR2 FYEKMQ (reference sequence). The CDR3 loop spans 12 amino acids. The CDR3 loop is CASGDKNTEAFF. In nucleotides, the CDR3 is TGTGCCAGCGGAGATAAGAACACTGAAGCTTTCTTT.

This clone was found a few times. The CDR3 is CASSYVREGNSPLHF. CDR3 bases: TGTGCCAGCAGTTACGTCCGGGAGGGTAATTCACCCCTCCACTTT. The V call is TRBV6-5, the J call TRBJ1-6; the D is unclear. CDR3 size: 15 residues. The V end was cut by 2 bases, the J end by 6 bases, with 11 bases between. From germline, CDR1 is MNHEY and CDR2 SVGAGI.

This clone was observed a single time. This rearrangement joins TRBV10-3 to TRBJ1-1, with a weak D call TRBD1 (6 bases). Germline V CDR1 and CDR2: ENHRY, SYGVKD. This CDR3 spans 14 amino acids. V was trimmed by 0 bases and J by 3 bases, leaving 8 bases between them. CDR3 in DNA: TGTGCCATCAGTGAGTCACAGGGTCACACTGAAGCTTTCTTT. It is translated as CAISESQGHTEAFF.